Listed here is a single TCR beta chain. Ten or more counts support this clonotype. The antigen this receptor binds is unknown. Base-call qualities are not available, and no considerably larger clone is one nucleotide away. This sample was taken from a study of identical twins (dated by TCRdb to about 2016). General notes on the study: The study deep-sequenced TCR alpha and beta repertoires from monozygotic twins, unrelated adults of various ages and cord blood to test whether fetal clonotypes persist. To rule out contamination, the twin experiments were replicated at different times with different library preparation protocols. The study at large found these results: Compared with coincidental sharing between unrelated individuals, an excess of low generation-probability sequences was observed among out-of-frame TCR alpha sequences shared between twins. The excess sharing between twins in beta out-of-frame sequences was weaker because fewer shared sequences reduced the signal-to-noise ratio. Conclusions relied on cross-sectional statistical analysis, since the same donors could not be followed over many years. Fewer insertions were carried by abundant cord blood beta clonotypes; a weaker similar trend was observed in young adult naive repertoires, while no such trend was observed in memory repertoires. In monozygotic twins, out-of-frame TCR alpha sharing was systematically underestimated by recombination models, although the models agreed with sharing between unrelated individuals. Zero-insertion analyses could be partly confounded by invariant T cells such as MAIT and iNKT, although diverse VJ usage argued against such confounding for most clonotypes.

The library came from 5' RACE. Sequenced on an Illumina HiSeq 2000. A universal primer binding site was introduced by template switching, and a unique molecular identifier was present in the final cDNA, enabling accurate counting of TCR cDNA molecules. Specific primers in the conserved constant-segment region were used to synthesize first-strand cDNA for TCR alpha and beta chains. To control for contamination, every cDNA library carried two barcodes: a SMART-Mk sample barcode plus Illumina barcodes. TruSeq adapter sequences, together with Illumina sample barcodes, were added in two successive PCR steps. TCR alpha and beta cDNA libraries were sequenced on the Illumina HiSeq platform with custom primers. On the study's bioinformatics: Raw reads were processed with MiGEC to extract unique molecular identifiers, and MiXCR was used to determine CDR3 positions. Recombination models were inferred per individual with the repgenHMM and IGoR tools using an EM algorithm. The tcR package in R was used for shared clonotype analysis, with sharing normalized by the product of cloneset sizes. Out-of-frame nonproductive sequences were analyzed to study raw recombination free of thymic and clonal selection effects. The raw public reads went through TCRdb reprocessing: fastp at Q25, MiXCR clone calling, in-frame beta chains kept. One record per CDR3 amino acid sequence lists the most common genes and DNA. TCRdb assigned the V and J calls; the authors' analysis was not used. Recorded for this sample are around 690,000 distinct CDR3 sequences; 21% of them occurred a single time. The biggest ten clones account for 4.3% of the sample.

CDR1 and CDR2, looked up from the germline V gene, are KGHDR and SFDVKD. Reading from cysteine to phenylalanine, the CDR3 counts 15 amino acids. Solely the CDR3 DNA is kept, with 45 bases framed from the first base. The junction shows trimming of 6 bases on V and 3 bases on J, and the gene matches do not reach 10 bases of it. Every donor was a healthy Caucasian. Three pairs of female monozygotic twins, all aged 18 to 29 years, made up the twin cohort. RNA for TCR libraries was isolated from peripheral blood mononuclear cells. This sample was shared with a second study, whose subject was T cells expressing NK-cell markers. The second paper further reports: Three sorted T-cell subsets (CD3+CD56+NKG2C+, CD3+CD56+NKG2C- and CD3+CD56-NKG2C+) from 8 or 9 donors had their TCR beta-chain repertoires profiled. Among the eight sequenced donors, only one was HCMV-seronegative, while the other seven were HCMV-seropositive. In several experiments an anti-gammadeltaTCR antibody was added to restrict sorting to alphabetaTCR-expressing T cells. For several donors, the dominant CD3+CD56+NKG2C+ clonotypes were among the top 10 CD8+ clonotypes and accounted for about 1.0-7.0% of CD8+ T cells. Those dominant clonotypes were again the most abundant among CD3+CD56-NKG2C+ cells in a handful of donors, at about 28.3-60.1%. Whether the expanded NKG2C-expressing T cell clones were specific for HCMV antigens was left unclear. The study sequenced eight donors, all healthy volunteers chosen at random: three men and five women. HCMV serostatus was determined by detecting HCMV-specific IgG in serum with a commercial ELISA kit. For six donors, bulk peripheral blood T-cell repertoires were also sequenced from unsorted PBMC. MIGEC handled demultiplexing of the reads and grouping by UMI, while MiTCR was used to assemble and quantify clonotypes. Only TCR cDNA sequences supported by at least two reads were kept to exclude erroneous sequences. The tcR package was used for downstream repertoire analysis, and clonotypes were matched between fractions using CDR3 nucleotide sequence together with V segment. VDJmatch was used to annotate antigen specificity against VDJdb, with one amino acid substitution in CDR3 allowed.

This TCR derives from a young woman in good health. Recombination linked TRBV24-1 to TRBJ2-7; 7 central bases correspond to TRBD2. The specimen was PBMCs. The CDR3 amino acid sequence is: CATSFPSGVLYEQYF. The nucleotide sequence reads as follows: TGTGCCACCAGTTTTCCTAGCGGAGTTCTCTACGAGCAGTACTTC.